The 27 T cell receptor beta chains below come from one sample, sequenced in a study of blood T cell repertoires in COVID-19. The repertoire was sequenced with immunoSEQ multiplex PCR; TCRdb's copy has only in-frame clones and lacks some. The sample contains 300,000 to 400,000 clones, roughly 90% of which appear only once. Material for sequencing was PBMCs or T cells enriched from blood (not recorded which). These receptors were collected from a woman in her twenties or thirties with acute COVID-19.

The chain employs TRBV2 and TRBJ2-7, with D perhaps matching TRBD1 (5 bases). The CDR3 contains 11 residues. The germline V gene has CDR1 SNHLY and CDR2 FYNNEI. Trimming removed 7 bases from V and 9 bases from J, with 13 bases in between. The CDR3 region is CASMIGDRQYF. The CDR3 DNA reads TGTGCCAGCATGATTGGCGACAGGCAGTACTTC.

The rearrangement links TRBV4-2 to TRBJ1-4, with no clear D. Germline CDR1 and CDR2: LGHNA and YNFKEQ. CDR3 length: 16 amino acids. With 0 bases removed from V and 7 bases from J, the gap between germline ends came to 15 bases. Here the CDR3 reads CASSQDRTDLGEKLFF. CDR3 in DNA: TGTGCCAGCAGCCAAGATCGTACAGACCTGGGTGAAAAACTGTTTTTT.

This clone was counted a few times. The chain recombines TRBV7-6 with TRBJ1-3; 9 nucleotides match TRBD1. This CDR3 contains 18 residues. J gave up 0 bases and V 0 bases, and 6 bases lay outside the gene matches. CDR1 and CDR2 from the germline V gene are SGHVS and FNYEAQ. The CDR3 region is CASSLAGGQGTSGNTIYF. The CDR3 DNA follows: TGTGCCAGCAGCTTAGCGGGGGGACAGGGAACCTCTGGAAACACCATATATTTT.

The rearrangement joins TRBV14 to TRBJ2-1, with D perhaps TRBD2 (6 bases). This CDR3 has 17 amino acids. CDR1 and CDR2 from the germline V gene are SGHDN and FVKESK. V gave up 3 bases and J gave up 8 bases, with 23 bases separating them. The CDR3 DNA is TGTGCCAGCAGCCAGATCCGACTAGTAGTGATAGGGGATGAGCAGTTCTTC. Its translation is CASSQIRLVVIGDEQFF. Full variable domain (rest looked up from reference TRBV14 and TRBJ2-1): EAGVTQFPSHSVIEKGQTVTLRCDPISGHDNLYWYRRVMGKEIKFLLHFVKESKQDESGMPNNRFLAERTGGTYSTLKVQPAELEDSGVYFCASSQIRLVVIGDEQFFGPGTRLTVL.

This chain joins TRBV6-5 and TRBJ1-1; possible D gene TRBD1, 5 bases. Per germline, CDR1 MNHEY and CDR2 SVGAGI. The V end was cut by 8 bases, the J end by 0 bases, with 13 bases between. The CDR3 runs 14 residues. CDR3 sequence reads: CASQGWSLNTEAFF. The CDR3 bases are TGTGCCAGCCAGGGATGGAGCCTGAACACTGAAGCTTTCTTT.

This clone was observed a single time. The identical CDR3 is also encoded by other nucleotide sequences in the sample. The chain recombines TRBV5-1 with TRBJ1-2; 7 bases fit TRBD1. CDR3 length equals 13 residues. Germline V gives CDR1 SGHRS, CDR2 YFSETQ. V was pared by 2 bases and J by 4 bases, with 2 bases of the junction left unmatched. CDR3 protein: CASSFDRAYGYTF. Written as DNA, the CDR3 is TGCGCCAGCAGCTTCGACAGGGCCTATGGCTACACCTTC.

The genes are TRBV18 and TRBJ2-7, with unresolved D. The V end was cut by 3 bases, the J end by 3 bases, with 9 bases between. The germline CDR1 and CDR2 sequences are KGHSH and LQKENI. There are 13 residues in the CDR3. In nucleotides, the CDR3 is TGTGCCAGCTCACCTTCCCAGTACTACGAGCAGTACTTC. It encodes CASSPSQYYEQYF.

Notes on this clone: The same CDR3 is also encoded by other DNA sequences in this sample. The gene calls are TRBV7-3 and TRBJ1-6; D possibly corresponds to TRBD1 (5 bases). The CDR3 runs 15 residues. Germline lookup yields CDR1 SGHTA and CDR2 FQGTGA. V gave up 1 base and J gave up 4 bases, with 8 bases separating them. CDR3 sequence: CASSLRGGYNSPLHF. Written as DNA, the CDR3 is TGTGCCAGCAGCTTAAGGGGCGGTTATAATTCACCCCTCCACTTT.

The chain recombines TRBV6-4 with TRBJ1-2, with 10 bases fitting TRBD1. Trimming removed 6 bases from V and 4 bases from J; junction bases left unmatched: 5. In germline, CDR1 is MRHNA, CDR2 SNTAGT. The CDR3 loop spans 14 amino acids. In DNA form, the CDR3 reads TGTGCCAGCAGGCCGGGACAGGGGACCTATGGCTACACCTTC. It is translated as CASRPGQGTYGYTF.

This chain joins TRBV3-1 (or the pseudogene TRBV3-2) and TRBJ1-1; 8 positions match TRBD1. The CDR3 sequence is 15 residues long. Germline CDR1 is LGHDT and CDR2 is YNNKEL (reference sequence). V shed 2 bases and J 1 base; nucleotides not matched to a gene: 3. CDR3 bases: TGTGCCAGCAGCCAAAAGGGGACAGGGAACACTGAAGCTTTCTTT. Its protein is CASSQKGTGNTEAFF.

The chain combines TRBV11-2 with TRBJ1-2, with TRBD1 as a possible D gene (6 bases). V was pared by 5 bases and J by 3 bases, with 19 bases between. The CDR3 sequence is 16 residues long. Germline CDR1 SGHAT, CDR2 FQNNGV. The CDR3 region is CASSTSGTFLDYGYTF. As DNA, the CDR3 is TGTGCCAGCAGCACATCAGGGACATTTCTCGACTATGGCTACACCTTC.

The chain combines TRBV11-3 with TRBJ2-1, with a possible D match to TRBD1 (6 bases). The CDR3 is 13 residues long. Trimming stripped 6 bases from V and 8 bases from J, with 14 bases between. Per the germline V gene, CDR1 is SGHNT and CDR2 is YENEEA. CDR3 sequence (DNA): TGTGCCAGCAGTGAGGGACATGGGGATGAGCAGTTCTTC. It translates to CASSEGHGDEQFF.

The J gene is TRBJ2-6, the V gene TRBV7-2, with 7 bases identical to TRBD1. This CDR3 is 16 amino acids long. Germline V gene data show CDR1 as SGHTA and CDR2 as FQGNSA. J lost 2 bases, V lost 2 bases, and 3 bases had no gene match. CDR3: CASSLFRGPGANVLTF. The CDR3 DNA reads as TGTGCCAGCAGCTTATTTAGGGGGCCTGGGGCCAACGTCCTGACTTTC.

This clone was detected only once. This sequence joins TRBV27 and TRBJ1-5; D is ambiguous. The V end lost 6 bases, the J end lost 0 bases, and 9 bases lay between the germline ends. Germline lookup yields CDR1 MNHEY and CDR2 SMNVEV (reference sequence). The CDR3 length is 14 residues. CDR3 bases: TGTGCCAGCAGCCTTCCCGGTAGCAATCAGCCCCAGCATTTT. Encoded protein: CASSLPGSNQPQHF.

The chain joins TRBV13 to TRBJ1-2; 7 bases are a match to TRBD1. Germline CDR1 and CDR2: PRHDT and FYEKMQ (reference sequence). V shed 1 base and J 3 bases; nucleotides not matched to a gene: 5. The CDR3 totals 15 residues. The DNA for the CDR3 is TGTGCCAGCAGCTTAGAGGGGGCCGGGTACTATGGCTACACCTTC. Protein product: CASSLEGAGYYGYTF.

This clone was seen a handful of times. The chain is built from TRBV4-1 and TRBJ2-1; possibly TRBD1 for D (6 bases). Trimming took off 0 bases at V and 2 bases at J, with 8 bases between the two ends. CDR3 size: 15 residues. Germline V gene data show CDR1 as MGHRA and CDR2 as YSYEKL. CDR3 bases: TGCGCCAGCAGCCAAGAGGGGACACCCTACAATGAGCAGTTCTTC. Its protein product is CASSQEGTPYNEQFF.

The chain is built from TRBV2 and TRBJ2-3; 9 positions agree with TRBD2. The trim removed 7 bases at V and 1 base at J, leaving 3 bases unmatched. CDR1 and CDR2 from the germline V gene are SNHLY and FYNNEI. There are 14 residues in the CDR3. DNA for the CDR3: TGTGCCAGCACTGGCGGGGGGGGCACAGATACGCAGTATTTT. It encodes CASTGGGGTDTQYF.

The rearrangement joins TRBV5-1 to TRBJ2-7; 7 bases fit TRBD1. V trimming: 4 bases; J trimming: 10 bases; junction bases outside the gene matches: 11. CDR1 SGHRS and CDR2 YFSETQ come from the germline V gene. The CDR3 extends over 13 amino acids. CDR3: CASSQSTGVQQYF. In DNA form, the CDR3 reads TGCGCCAGCAGCCAGTCCACAGGGGTACAACAGTACTTC.

The genes are TRBV7-9 and TRBJ2-3, with a possible D match to TRBD2 (7 bases). The V gene lost 0 bases and the J gene lost 6 bases, with 10 bases spanning the gap. The CDR3 covers 14 residues. Germline V gene lookup returns CDR1 SEHNR and CDR2 FQNEAQ (reference sequence). In DNA, the CDR3 is TGTGCCAGCAGCTTAGCGGGGGGGCGTGATACGCAGTATTTT. The encoded protein is CASSLAGGRDTQYF.

The chain employs TRBV27 and TRBJ1-2; TRBD1 is a possible D gene (5 bases). V lost 5 bases, J lost 6 bases, and 16 bases lay in between. The length of the CDR3 is 14 residues. Germline CDR1 and CDR2: MNHEY and SMNVEV (reference sequence). CDR3 loop: CASSTGLFHNGYTF. The CDR3 DNA is TGTGCCAGCAGTACAGGTTTATTTCACAATGGCTACACCTTC.

The V gene is TRBV19, the J gene TRBJ1-5; D not resolved. This CDR3 region has 16 residues. CDR1 is LNHDA and CDR2 is SQIVND in the germline V gene (reference sequence). The V end was cut by 4 bases, the J end by 9 bases, with 22 bases between. CDR3 nucleotide sequence: TGTGCCAGTAGTACCAAGCAGGCTACCCCTCATCGGCCCCAGCATTTT. It specifies CASSTKQATPHRPQHF.

The chain employs TRBV10-2 and TRBJ1-5, with D perhaps TRBD1 (5 bases). The CDR3 sequence is 15 residues long. Trimming stripped 0 bases from V and 5 bases from J, with 11 bases between. CDR1 and CDR2 from the germline V gene are WSHSY and SAAADI. In DNA form, the CDR3 reads TGCGCCAGCAGTGAGTCCGGGAGGGGAGATCAGCCCCAGCATTTT. This codes for CASSESGRGDQPQHF.

The chain couples TRBV9 to TRBJ2-2, with TRBD2 as a possible D gene (6 bases). Germline V lookup: CDR1 SGDLS, CDR2 YYNGEE. Trimming stripped 2 bases from V and 1 base from J, with 9 bases between. This CDR3 spans 15 amino acids. CDR3 in DNA: TGTGCCAGCAGCGTTACAGCGGGGAACACCGGGGAGCTGTTTTTT. Amino acid sequence: CASSVTAGNTGELFF.

V gene TRBV30 combines with J gene TRBJ1-4, with 12 bases matching TRBD1. The CDR3 runs 14 residues. V gave up 5 bases and J gave up 8 bases; unmatched junction bases: 6. In germline, CDR1 is GTSNPN, CDR2 SVGIG (reference sequence). Here the CDR3 reads CAWGGQGAFEKLFF. The CDR3 DNA reads as TGTGCCTGGGGGGGACAGGGGGCGTTCGAAAAACTGTTTTTT.

A few counts support this clone. The chain links TRBV5-1 to TRBJ1-4; TRBD1 is a possible D gene (5 bases). Germline loops: CDR1 SGHRS, CDR2 YFSETQ. The V and J ends lost 1 base and 0 bases respectively, with 10 bases between them. The CDR3 totals 16 residues. The CDR3 DNA is TGCGCCAGCAGCTTGTCGACAGTTGCAACTAATGAAAAACTGTTTTTT. Its protein is CASSLSTVATNEKLFF.

The V gene is TRBV24-1, the J gene TRBJ1-5; tentative D call: TRBD1 (6 bases). The CDR3 sequence is 15 residues long. V shed 3 bases and J shed 1 base, with 9 bases lying between them. Germline V gene lookup returns CDR1 KGHDR and CDR2 SFDVKD. CDR3 coding DNA: TGTGCCACCAGTGATCCAGGGGTCAGCAATCAGCCCCAGCATTTT. This encodes CATSDPGVSNQPQHF.

On this clone itself: This sample also contains other DNA sequences that code for the same CDR3. The V gene is TRBV5-6, the J gene TRBJ1-1, with D perhaps TRBD1 (6 bases). Germline CDR1 SGHDT, CDR2 YYEEEE. The V end lost 4 bases, the J end lost 5 bases, and 12 bases lay between the germline ends. The CDR3 totals 13 residues. The CDR3: CASSRGAGTEAFF. Here the CDR3 DNA reads TGTGCCAGCAGCCGGGGGGCAGGAACTGAAGCTTTCTTT.